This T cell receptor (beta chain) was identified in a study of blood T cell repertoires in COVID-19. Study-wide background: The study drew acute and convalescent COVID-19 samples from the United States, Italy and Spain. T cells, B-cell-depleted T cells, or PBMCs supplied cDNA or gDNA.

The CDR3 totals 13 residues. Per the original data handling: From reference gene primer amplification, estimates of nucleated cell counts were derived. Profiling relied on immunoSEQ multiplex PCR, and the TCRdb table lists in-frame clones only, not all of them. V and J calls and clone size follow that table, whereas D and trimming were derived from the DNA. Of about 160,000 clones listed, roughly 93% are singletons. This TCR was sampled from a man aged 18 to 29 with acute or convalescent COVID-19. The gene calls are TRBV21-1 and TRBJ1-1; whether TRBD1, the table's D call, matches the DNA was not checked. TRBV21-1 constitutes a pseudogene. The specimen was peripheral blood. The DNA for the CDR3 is TGTGCCAATGCCAGGGACACGAACACTGAAGCTTTCTTT. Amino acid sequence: CANARDTNTEAFF.